Described below is a single TCR beta chain sequence and its context. CD45RO/CCR7/CD25/CD127/CD95/CD27 staining was used to isolate CD4+ naive, central memory, regulatory and stem cell-like memory cells by sorting. These data belong to a study of beta chain features in type 1 diabetes. Turning to the study itself: Cell yields, gender and age were similar in healthy donors and patients.

The germline CDR1 and CDR2 sequences are MNHEY and SMNVEV (reference sequence). This CDR3 has 14 residues. Expressed TCRB transcripts were sequenced after all isolated RNA was converted to cDNA. Produced via immunoSEQ multiplex PCR; TCRdb's table is partial and in-frame only. The sample holds approximately 150,000 clones, under 11% seen once. The chain uses TRBV27 and TRBJ2-5; 9 bases agree with TRBD1. The DNA end is a closer match to TRBJ2-7, so the J assignment may be wrong. The sequence derives from a man aged 18 to 30 in good health. The sequencing input was naive CD4+ T cells from blood. CDR3: CASSQTGGAYEQYF. CDR3 DNA sequence: TGTGCCAGCAGTCAGACAGGGGGAGCCTACGAGCAGTACTTC.